Following are 14 T cell receptor beta chains from one sample sequenced in a study of regulatory T cells in long-lasting Graves disease. Time point given: newly diagnosed GD, antithyroid drugs for less than 3 months. PBMCs were the source of the RNA used for TCR sequencing. Building of the TCR beta libraries involved iRepertoire HTBI primers and Arm-PCR of CDR3 regions. Each CDR3 protein gets one entry after TCRdb re-called the multiplex PCR reads with MiXCR. The table lists roughly 520,000 distinct CDR3 sequences, about 11% of them singletons, with 8% to 10% in the top ten. This sample was also put to use in a study of T cells in Graves' hyperthyroidism and ophthalmopathy.

The sequences come from peripheral blood mononuclear cells (PBMCs), collected at new diagnosis, from a patient treated with antithyroid drugs. These receptors were taken from a woman in her 30s with Graves disease.

The sample holds many counts of this clonotype. The rearrangement joins TRBV7-9 to TRBJ1-2, with D unresolved. Trimming stripped 6 bases from V and 1 base from J, with 12 bases between. The CDR3 sequence is 14 residues long. Per the germline V gene, CDR1 is SEHNR and CDR2 is FQNEAQ (reference sequence). The CDR3 sequence: CASRSSEINYGYTF. The CDR3, as DNA: TGTGCCAGCAGGAGCTCGGAGATTAACTATGGCTACACCTTC. The whole variable domain, filled in from reference TRBV7-9 and TRBJ1-2, reads DTGVSQNPRHKITKRGQNVTFRCDPISEHNRLYWYRQTLGQGPEFLTYFQNEAQLEKSRLLSDRFSAERPKGSFSTLEIQRTEQGDSAMYLCASRSSEINYGYTFGSGTRLTVV.

This clonotype was found a few times. Possible read error: a much larger clone is one base away. The chain joins TRBV7-7 to TRBJ2-5, with a tentative D call TRBD2 (5 bases). Germline CDR1 reads SSHAT; CDR2 reads FNYEAQ (reference sequence). The CDR3 is made up of 15 amino acids. The CDR3 protein is CASSLRPGSEETQCF. The DNA of the CDR3 is TGTGCCAGCAGCCTTCGCCCGGGATCGGAAGAGACCCAGTGCTTC.

Worth noting for this clonotype: A much bigger clone sits one base away, suggesting this may be a read error. The chain links TRBV19 to TRBJ2-1, with D unresolved. Germline lookup yields CDR1 LNHDA and CDR2 SQIVND (reference sequence). The CDR3 runs to 15 residues. Here the CDR3 reads CASSPHLRSYNERFF. The CDR3 DNA follows: TGTGCCAGTAGTCCCCACTTGAGGTCCTACAATGAGCGGTTCTTC.

This clonotype appeared many times. The CDR3 region is CASSVQVSSTDTQYF. In nucleotides, the CDR3 is TGTGCCAGCAGCGTACAGGTATCTAGCACAGATACGCAGTATTTT. The V call is TRBV9, the J call TRBJ2-3; D is unclear. The CDR3 loop spans 15 amino acids. Trimming stripped 1 base from V and 0 bases from J, with 9 bases between. Germline CDR1 and CDR2: SGDLS and YYNGEE.

The sample holds many counts of this clonotype. The gene calls are TRBV19 and TRBJ2-7; possibly TRBD2 for D (5 bases). From germline, CDR1 is LNHDA and CDR2 SQIVND (reference sequence). The CDR3 runs to 14 residues. V was trimmed by 4 bases and J by 2 bases, leaving 12 bases between them. The CDR3 region has the DNA TGTGCCAGTAGTAATCGAGGGCGCACCTACGAGCAGTACTTC. Its translation: CASSNRGRTYEQYF.

This clonotype has only a few counts. Given the absence of the conserved phenylalanine or tryptophan at the CDR3 end, a read error is likely. The chain combines TRBV20-1 with TRBJ1-6; 10 nucleotides match TRBD1. V lost 3 bases and J lost 10; bases outside the gene matches: 6. This CDR3 comprises 14 residues. Germline V gene lookup returns CDR1 DFQATT and CDR2 SNEGSKA (reference sequence). The CDR3 bases are TGCAGTGCTAGCGCCGGGACAGGGGTCTCACCCCTCCACCTT. This gives the protein CSASAGTGVSPLHL.

As regards this clonotype: A much larger clone lies a single base off, so this may be a read error. The gene calls are TRBV11-1 and TRBJ2-1, with a possible D match to TRBD1 (6 bases). This CDR3 comprises 16 residues. The germline V gene has CDR1 SGHAT and CDR2 FQDESV (reference sequence). DNA for the CDR3: TGTGCCAGCAGCAGCGATAGGGACATCTCCTACAATGAGCAGTCCTTC. Encoded protein: CASSSDRDISYNEQSF.

With regard to this clonotype: It is likely a read error: a sequence one base away is far more abundant. V and J are TRBV7-8 and TRBJ2-1, with 13 bases matching TRBD2. The V gene's germline CDR1 is SGHVS and CDR2 FQNEAQ. This CDR3 has 17 amino acids. V lost 5 bases and J lost 8; bases outside the gene matches: 12. The CDR3 sequence: CASSGRTSGRSPDEQFF. Written as DNA, the CDR3 is TGTGCCAGCAGCGGGAGGACTAGCGGGAGATCCCCCGATGAGCAGTTCTTC.

This clonotype showed up many times. The rearrangement links TRBV18 to TRBJ2-2; D is ambiguous. Germline lookup yields CDR1 KGHSH and CDR2 LQKENI. CDR3 length: 16 amino acids. V was clipped by 0 bases and J by 5 bases, with 13 bases between them. CDR3 sequence: CASSPPTTRSTGELFF. The CDR3 DNA follows: TGTGCCAGCTCACCACCTACGACACGGAGTACCGGGGAGCTGTTTTTT.

The sample holds many counts of this clonotype. The chain couples TRBV3-1 to TRBJ2-1; the match to TRBD1 covers 10 bases. The ends lost 2 bases at V and 10 bases at J; junction bases unmatched: 5. The CDR3 is made up of 14 amino acids. Germline assignment: CDR1 LGHDT and CDR2 YNNKEL (reference sequence). CDR3 region: CASSQRTGGGEQFF. The CDR3 DNA reads as TGTGCCAGCAGCCAACGGACAGGGGGGGGAGAGCAGTTCTTC.

This clonotype was observed many times. This rearrangement joins TRBV5-8 to TRBJ1-4; the D is unclear. The CDR3 covers 17 residues. V was clipped by 4 bases and J by 5 bases, with 21 bases between them. Germline CDR1 is SGHTS and CDR2 is YDEGEE. CDR3 nucleotide sequence: TGTGCCAGCAGCCAGATTCTAGGGTTCTCCCTAAATGAAAAACTGTTTTTT. Translation: CASSQILGFSLNEKLFF.

Ten or more counts support this clonotype. The genes are TRBV20-1 and TRBJ1-1, with no clear D. Trimming stripped 7 bases from V and 1 base from J, with 7 bases between. Germline-derived CDR1 and CDR2 are DFQATT and SNEGSKA (reference sequence). This CDR3 contains 11 residues. CDR3 sequence: CSGAGNTEAFF. As DNA, the CDR3 is TGCAGTGGGGCAGGGAACACTGAAGCTTTCTTT.

This clonotype was counted ten times or more. The V call is TRBV7-9, the J call TRBJ2-3; no clear D gene. The CDR3 consists of 15 residues. V lost 5 bases to trimming and J lost 0 bases, with 12 bases between them. Germline V gene lookup returns CDR1 SEHNR and CDR2 FQNEAQ (reference sequence). The CDR3 protein is CASSPQKVSTDTQYF. The CDR3 DNA is TGTGCCAGCAGCCCACAAAAGGTTAGCACAGATACGCAGTATTTT.

Many counts were recorded for this clonotype. This chain connects TRBV7-2 to TRBJ1-5; D may be TRBD1 (5 bases). The V end was cut by 1 base, the J end by 6 bases, with 13 bases between. CDR1 and CDR2 (germline): SGHTA, FQGNSA. This CDR3 is 15 amino acids long. CDR3 loop: CASSLVGQGGQPQHF. The DNA of the CDR3 is TGTGCCAGCAGCTTAGTTGGCCAGGGCGGTCAGCCCCAGCATTTT. The entire variable domain, with the rest obtained from reference TRBV7-2 and TRBJ1-5, is as follows: GAGVSQSPSNKVTEKGKDVELRCDPISGHTALYWYRQSLGQGLEFLIYFQGNSAPDKSGLPSDRFSAERTGGSVSTLTIQRTQQEDSAVYLCASSLVGQGGQPQHFGDGTRLSIL.